A selection of T cell receptor beta chains follows, all from one sample in a study of CD8 T cells in ankylosing spondylitis. TCRdb reprocessed the 5' RACE reads via MiXCR and lists one record per CDR3 protein. Here the sample spans around 770,000 distinct CDR3 sequences, 19% being singletons. Sequencing was performed on blood, either unsorted or a sorted T cell fraction (not recorded which). All receptors come from a male donor with ankylosing spondylitis. The CDR3 runs from the conserved cysteine through the conserved F or W. The D gene is left open where the match is weak. Not every row has a clone size; where given, it reads once, few, many or a size class.

v_gene: TRBV14; abundance: .; j_gene: TRBJ1-5; d_gene: .; CDR3nt: TGTGCCAGCAGCCAAGAAGGGTGGTCGGTTCGGAGGGTGGATCAGCCCCAGCATTTT; CDR3aa: CASSQEGWSVRRVDQPQHF
v_gene: TRBV12-3/TRBV12-4; abundance: .; j_gene: TRBJ2-5; d_gene: .; CDR3nt: TGTGCCAGCAGTTTTGTAAAGACCCAGTACTTC; CDR3aa: CASSFVKTQYF
v_gene: TRBV20-1; abundance: .; j_gene: TRBJ2-5; d_gene: .; CDR3nt: TGCAGTGCTAGTGCTCCCGACAGGGGAGGGGAGACCCAGTACTTC; CDR3aa: CSASAPDRGGETQYF
v_gene: TRBV30; abundance: .; j_gene: TRBJ2-2; d_gene: .; CDR3nt: TGTGCCTGGAGTGTTAACACGAACACCGGGGAGCTGTTTTTT; CDR3aa: CAWSVNTNTGELFF
v_gene: TRBV4-1; abundance: .; j_gene: TRBJ2-1; d_gene: .; CDR3nt: TGCGCCAGCAGCCAAGGGGAGCGGCGCCGGGTGTTGGAGCAGTTCTTC; CDR3aa: CASSQGERRRVLEQFF
v_gene: TRBV28; abundance: few; j_gene: TRBJ1-5; d_gene: .; CDR3nt: TGTGCCAGCAGTAAAAGGGGGTCGGGCAATCAGCCCCAGCATTTT; CDR3aa: CASSKRGSGNQPQHF
v_gene: TRBV5-1; abundance: few; j_gene: TRBJ1-3; d_gene: .; CDR3nt: TGCGCCAGCAGCTTGGGGGGATTTTCACTCTCTGGAAACACCATATATTTT; CDR3aa: CASSLGGFSLSGNTIYF
v_gene: TRBV29-1; abundance: .; j_gene: TRBJ2-3; d_gene: TRBD1; CDR3nt: TGCAGCGTTACAGGGGATGCAGATACGCAGTATTTT; CDR3aa: CSVTGDADTQYF
v_gene: TRBV7-9; abundance: .; j_gene: TRBJ2-1; d_gene: .; CDR3nt: TGTGCCAGCAGCTCAGAATTGGGCGGCTACAATGAGCAGTTCTTC; CDR3aa: CASSSELGGYNEQFF
v_gene: TRBV4-1; abundance: .; j_gene: TRBJ1-5; d_gene: TRBD1; CDR3nt: TGCGCCAGCAGCCATCCGACAGGGGGCTGGGGGGGCAATCAGCCCCAGCATTTT; CDR3aa: CASSHPTGGWGGNQPQHF
v_gene: TRBV5-6; abundance: few; j_gene: TRBJ2-1; d_gene: TRBD2; CDR3nt: TGTGCCAGCAGCTTGAACGGGGGGGAAGGGAATGAGCAGTTCTTC; CDR3aa: CASSLNGGEGNEQFF
v_gene: TRBV9; abundance: .; j_gene: TRBJ2-2; d_gene: .; CDR3nt: TGTGCCAGCAGCGTCCAGTCCGGGGAGCTGTTTTTT; CDR3aa: CASSVQSGELFF
v_gene: TRBV9; abundance: .; j_gene: TRBJ2-7; d_gene: .; CDR3nt: TGTGCCAGCAGCGACCTCAACGAGCAGTACTTC; CDR3aa: CASSDLNEQYF
v_gene: TRBV29-1; abundance: .; j_gene: TRBJ1-2; d_gene: .; CDR3nt: TGCAGCGTTGATACTGTATTACAGCAACATACGAACTATGGCTACACCTTC; CDR3aa: CSVDTVLQQHTNYGYTF
v_gene: TRBV7-8; abundance: .; j_gene: TRBJ2-1; d_gene: TRBD2; CDR3nt: TGTGCCAGCAGCGAATCACTAGCGGACTCCTACAATGAGCAGTTCTTC; CDR3aa: CASSESLADSYNEQFF
v_gene: TRBV5-5; abundance: .; j_gene: TRBJ2-5; d_gene: .; CDR3nt: TGTGCCAGCAGCACCCACCTGGGGGCTAGGATCCAAGAGACCCAGTACTTC; CDR3aa: CASSTHLGARIQETQYF
v_gene: TRBV20-1; abundance: few; j_gene: TRBJ2-3; d_gene: .; CDR3nt: TGCAGTGCTAGTAACAGCATCACAGATACGCAGTATTTT; CDR3aa: CSASNSITDTQYF
v_gene: TRBV20-1; abundance: few; j_gene: TRBJ1-1; d_gene: .; CDR3nt: TGCAGTGCTGAGGAGAGGGCGTCTATGAACACTGAAGCTTTCTTT; CDR3aa: CSAEERASMNTEAFF
v_gene: TRBV7-9; abundance: few; j_gene: TRBJ2-7; d_gene: .; CDR3nt: TGTGCCAGCAGCCCTCCGACAGATCGCTACGAGCAGTACTTC; CDR3aa: CASSPPTDRYEQYF
v_gene: TRBV20-1; abundance: .; j_gene: TRBJ2-3; d_gene: TRBD2; CDR3nt: TGCAGTGCTAGAGATCTGGCCAGCGGGGACACAGATACGCAGTATTTT; CDR3aa: CSARDLASGDTDTQYF
v_gene: TRBV10-2; abundance: .; j_gene: TRBJ2-1; d_gene: .; CDR3nt: TGCGCCAGCGAGGACTCCCTGAGCTCCTACAATGAGCAGTTCTTC; CDR3aa: CASEDSLSSYNEQFF
v_gene: TRBV29-1; abundance: .; j_gene: TRBJ1-4; d_gene: .; CDR3nt: TGCAGCGTTGTCAAGAATGAAAAACTGTTTTTT; CDR3aa: CSVVKNEKLFF
v_gene: TRBV18; abundance: .; j_gene: TRBJ1-1; d_gene: .; CDR3nt: TGTGCCAGCTCACAAGGTGTACTGAACACTGAAGCTTTCTTT; CDR3aa: CASSQGVLNTEAFF
v_gene: TRBV24-1; abundance: few; j_gene: TRBJ2-3; d_gene: .; CDR3nt: TGTGCCACCAGTGACCCTCGACAGTCCGGCACAGATACGCAGTATTTT; CDR3aa: CATSDPRQSGTDTQYF